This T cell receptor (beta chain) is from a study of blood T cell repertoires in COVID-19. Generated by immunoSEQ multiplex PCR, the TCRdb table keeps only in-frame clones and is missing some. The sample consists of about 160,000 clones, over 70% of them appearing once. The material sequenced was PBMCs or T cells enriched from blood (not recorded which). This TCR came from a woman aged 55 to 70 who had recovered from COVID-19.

CDR3 region: CASSPQGGPYNSPLHF. Written as DNA, the CDR3 is TGTGCCAGCAGCCCCCAGGGGGGACCCTATAATTCACCCCTCCACTTT. This chain uses TRBV7-8 with TRBJ1-6; 7 bases match TRBD1. The CDR3 contains 16 residues. V was pared by 5 bases and J by 2 bases, with 6 bases of the junction left unmatched. Germline-derived CDR1 and CDR2 are SGHVS and FQNEAQ.